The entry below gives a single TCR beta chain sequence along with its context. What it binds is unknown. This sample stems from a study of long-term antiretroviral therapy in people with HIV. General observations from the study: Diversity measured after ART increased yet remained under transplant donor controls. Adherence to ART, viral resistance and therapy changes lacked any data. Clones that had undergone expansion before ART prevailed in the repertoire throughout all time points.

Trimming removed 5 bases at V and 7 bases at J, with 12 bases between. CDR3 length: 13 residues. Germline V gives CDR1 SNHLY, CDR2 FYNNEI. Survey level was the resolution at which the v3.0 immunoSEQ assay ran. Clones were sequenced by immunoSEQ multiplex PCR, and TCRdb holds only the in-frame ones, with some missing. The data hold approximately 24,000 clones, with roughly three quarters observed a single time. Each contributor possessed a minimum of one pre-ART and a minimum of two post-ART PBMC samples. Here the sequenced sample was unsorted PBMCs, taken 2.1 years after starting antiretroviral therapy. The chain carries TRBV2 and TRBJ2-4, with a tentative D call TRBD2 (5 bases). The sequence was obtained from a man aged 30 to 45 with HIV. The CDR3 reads CASSFGELNIQYF. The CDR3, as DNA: TGTGCCAGCAGTTTCGGGGAGTTGAACATTCAGTACTTC.